The source of this TCR beta chain is a study of early T cells in non-severe SARS-CoV-2 infection. This clonotype has more than one count but fewer than ten. TCRdb processed the 5' RACE reads anew with MiXCR; each CDR3 protein has one entry. The sample holds approximately 81,000 distinct CDR3 sequences, around 15% seen once. The CDR3 spans 15 residues. V shed 3 bases, J shed 2 bases, and the junction held 0 bases outside the gene matches. Germline CDR1 reads SGDLS; CDR2 reads YYNGEE. V gene TRBV9 combines with J gene TRBJ1-6; 9 bases are a match to TRBD1. Input material: whole blood. This TCR came from an adult who was a healthcare worker with PCR-confirmed SARS-CoV-2 infection or an uninfected control (not recorded which). The CDR3: CASSGTGAYNSPLHF. The CDR3 region has the DNA TGTGCCAGCAGCGGGACAGGGGCCTATAATTCACCCCTCCACTTT.